Shown below are 27 T cell receptor beta chains from a single sample sequenced in a study of blood T cell repertoires in COVID-19. Produced via immunoSEQ multiplex PCR; TCRdb's table is partial and in-frame only. The top ten clones hold under 8% of a sample with some 240,000 clones, about 85% of them seen once. Sequenced input: PBMCs or T cells enriched from blood (not recorded which). These receptors were obtained from a woman aged 45-65 years who had been exposed to COVID-19.

V usage is TRBV24-1 and J usage is TRBJ2-2; maybe TRBD2 (5 bases). V was cut by 3 bases and J by 4 bases, with 5 bases left in between. The CDR3 covers 13 residues. CDR1 is KGHDR and CDR2 is SFDVKD in the germline V gene. CDR3 sequence (DNA): TGTGCCACCAGTGATCGGGGCACCGGGGAGCTGTTTTTT. Protein sequence: CATSDRGTGELFF.

The V call is TRBV7-2, the J call TRBJ2-5, with D maybe TRBD2 (5 bases). Germline V gene lookup returns CDR1 SGHTA and CDR2 FQGNSA. V gave up 1 base and J gave up 7 bases, with 10 bases separating them. CDR3 size: 13 residues. In DNA, the CDR3 is TGTGCCAGCAGCTTAGATTGGGCGGGGACCCAGTACTTC. As protein: CASSLDWAGTQYF.

The genes are TRBV7-2 and TRBJ2-3, with D possibly being TRBD2 (6 bases). The CDR3 extends over 14 amino acids. V was clipped by 5 bases and J by 4 bases, with 13 bases between them. Looked up from germline, CDR1 is SGHTA and CDR2 is FQGNSA. In DNA, the CDR3 is TGTGCCAGCAGCCTCGGGGGAGCGGCAGATACGCAGTATTTT. It is translated as CASSLGGAADTQYF.

About this clone: Additional DNA sequences in this sample encode the identical CDR3. The chain uses TRBV12-3 or TRBV12-4 and TRBJ1-2; D not certain. Trimming left V 5 bases short and J 5 bases short, with 6 bases between. The CDR3 sequence is 11 residues long. CDR3 sequence reads: CASSPGYGYTF. The DNA of the CDR3 is TGTGCCAGCAGTCCCGGGTATGGCTACACCTTC.

The chain recombines TRBV6-5 with TRBJ1-1; D might be TRBD1 (6 bases). Germline loops: CDR1 MNHEY, CDR2 SVGAGI. V was clipped by 6 bases and J by 1 base, with 15 bases between them. CDR3 length: 15 residues. CDR3 residues: CASRDRTESNTEAFF. The CDR3 region has the DNA TGTGCCAGCAGGGACCGGACAGAATCGAACACTGAAGCTTTCTTT.

This clone was counted many times. J is TRBJ2-2 and V is TRBV27, with 7 nucleotides matching TRBD1. Germline V gives CDR1 MNHEY, CDR2 SMNVEV (reference sequence). The V segment lost 9 bases and the J segment 7 bases; nucleotides outside the gene matches: 8. This CDR3 is 13 amino acids long. Written as DNA, the CDR3 is TGTGCCAGTTGGCAGGGGGATGTCGGGGAGCTGTTTTTT. Its protein product is CASWQGDVGELFF.

The rearrangement links TRBV5-1 to TRBJ2-3; TRBD1 aligns across 7 bases. This CDR3 is built from 14 residues. Per the germline V gene, CDR1 is SGHRS and CDR2 is YFSETQ. V trimming: 2 bases; J trimming: 5 bases; junction bases outside the gene matches: 5. In nucleotides, the CDR3 is TGCGCCAGCAGCTTCCAGGGGGTGGGAGATACGCAGTATTTT. It encodes CASSFQGVGDTQYF. The whole variable domain, remainder taken from reference TRBV5-1 and TRBJ2-3, is KAGVTQTPRYLIKTRGQQVTLSCSPISGHRSVSWYQQTPGQGLQFLFEYFSETQRNKGNFPGRFSGRQFSNSRSEMNVSTLELGDSALYLCASSFQGVGDTQYFGPGTRLTVL.

The rearrangement uses TRBV27 and TRBJ2-3, with 9 bases identical to TRBD2. The CDR3 runs 15 residues. The V and J ends lost 2 bases and 5 bases, in that order; junction bases with no gene match: 5. CDR1 MNHEY and CDR2 SMNVEV come from the germline V gene (reference sequence). Written as DNA, the CDR3 is TGTGCCAGCAGTTTACTGGGACTAGCAGGAGATACGCAGTATTTT. Encoded protein: CASSLLGLAGDTQYF.

This chain uses TRBV28 with TRBJ1-6, with TRBD1 matching over 7 bases. With 10 bases clipped from V and 6 bases from J, the junction kept 12 bases outside the gene matches. CDR3 length: 15 amino acids. Germline CDR1 reads MDHEN; CDR2 reads SYDVKM. CDR3 sequence reads: CATIQGPSFNSPLHF. The DNA for the CDR3 is TGTGCCACCATACAGGGGCCGAGTTTTAATTCACCCCTCCACTTT.

The genes are TRBV6-1 and TRBJ1-6; D unclear. The CDR3 has 14 amino acids. Trimming pared 3 bases from V and 10 bases from J, leaving 13 bases between. Per germline, CDR1 MNHNS and CDR2 SASEGT. The CDR3 here is CASSERRLESPLHF. For the CDR3, the DNA is TGTGCCAGCAGTGAGCGGCGGCTCGAGTCACCCCTCCACTTT.

The chain joins TRBV7-2 to TRBJ1-2; possibly TRBD1 for D (6 bases). Trimming shortened V by 4 bases and J by 8 bases, and 17 bases separated the two germline ends. Germline V gene lookup returns CDR1 SGHTA and CDR2 FQGNSA. CDR3 length equals 14 residues. CDR3 bases: TGTGCCAGCAGCTCTCGGACTGACAGGAGAGGCTACACCTTC. This translates into CASSSRTDRRGYTF.

This chain joins TRBV2 and TRBJ2-7, with D maybe TRBD2 (7 bases). Germline assignment: CDR1 SNHLY and CDR2 FYNNEI. Trimming took off 4 bases at V and 4 bases at J, with 17 bases between the two ends. The CDR3 sequence is 15 residues long. CDR3 nucleotides: TGTGCCAGCAGTGCCCTAGGCGGGGGCCCGTACGAGCAGTACTTC. Translated: CASSALGGGPYEQYF.

The genes are TRBV5-5 and TRBJ1-6, with D unresolved. Germline CDR1 and CDR2: SGHKS and YYEKEE (reference sequence). Trimming removed 1 base from V and 2 bases from J, with 7 bases in between. The CDR3 covers 15 residues. The CDR3 DNA is TGTGCCAGCAGCTTGTCCGGGACCTATAATTCACCCCTCCACTTT. This sequence encodes CASSLSGTYNSPLHF. Based on the CDR3 plus reference TRBV5-5 and TRBJ1-6, the full variable domain is DAGVTQSPTHLIKTRGQQVTLRCSPISGHKSVSWYQQVLGQGPQFIFQYYEKEERGRGNFPDRFSARQFPNYSSELNVNALLLGDSALYLCASSLSGTYNSPLHFGNGTRLTVT.

This chain joins TRBV13 and TRBJ2-2, with D hard to call. Germline-derived CDR1 and CDR2 are PRHDT and FYEKMQ (reference sequence). Trimming removed 0 bases at V and 3 bases at J, with 8 bases between. The length of the CDR3 is 15 residues. CDR3: CASSLGLDYTGELFF. In nucleotides, the CDR3 is TGTGCCAGCAGCTTAGGTCTCGACTACACCGGGGAGCTGTTTTTT.

The chain has TRBV2 and TRBJ2-5; D uncertain. The germline V gene has CDR1 SNHLY and CDR2 FYNNEI. The CDR3 consists of 13 residues. V lost 4 bases to trimming and J lost 1 base, with 7 bases between them. Here the CDR3 reads CASSVDTQETQYF. The CDR3 DNA reads as TGTGCCAGCAGTGTTGACACCCAAGAGACCCAGTACTTC.

The chain employs TRBV19 and TRBJ1-1, with TRBD1 matching over 8 bases. Trimming took 3 bases from V and 7 from J; bases not matched to a gene: 7. From germline, CDR1 is LNHDA and CDR2 SQIVND (reference sequence). The length of the CDR3 is 14 residues. CDR3 region: CASSIDRGVGEAFF. For the CDR3, the DNA is TGTGCCAGTAGTATCGACAGGGGAGTTGGTGAAGCTTTCTTT. Combining the CDR3 with reference TRBV19 and TRBJ1-1 gives the whole variable domain DGGITQSPKYLFRKEGQNVTLSCEQNLNHDAMYWYRQDPGQGLRLIYYSQIVNDFQKGDIAEGYSVSREKKESFPLTVTSAQKNPTAFYLCASSIDRGVGEAFFGQGTRLTVV.

The rearrangement links TRBV5-1 to TRBJ2-2; 7 nucleotides align to TRBD2. CDR1 is SGHRS, CDR2 YFSETQ, per germline. This CDR3 contains 15 residues. The V segment lost 5 bases and the J segment 7 bases; nucleotides outside the gene matches: 11. CDR3 region: CASRPGTTWSGELFF. The CDR3 DNA follows: TGCGCCAGCAGACCCGGGACTACTTGGAGCGGGGAGCTGTTTTTT. The variable domain in full, completed from reference TRBV5-1 and TRBJ2-2, reads KAGVTQTPRYLIKTRGQQVTLSCSPISGHRSVSWYQQTPGQGLQFLFEYFSETQRNKGNFPGRFSGRQFSNSRSEMNVSTLELGDSALYLCASRPGTTWSGELFFGEGSRLTVL.

The chain carries TRBV13 and TRBJ1-2; D remains ambiguous. The germline V and J ends were trimmed by 1 base and 0 bases, with 6 bases remaining between them. Per germline, CDR1 PRHDT and CDR2 FYEKMQ (reference sequence). This CDR3 contains 14 residues. CDR3 DNA: TGTGCCAGCAGCTTAGCACAGTCTAACTATGGCTACACCTTC. Translating it yields CASSLAQSNYGYTF. Supplemented by reference TRBV13 and TRBJ1-2, the full variable domain reads AAGVIQSPRHLIKEKRETATLKCYPIPRHDTVYWYQQGPGQDPQFLISFYEKMQSDKGSIPDRFSAQQFSDYHSELNMSSLELGDSALYFCASSLAQSNYGYTFGSGTRLTVV.

The chain employs TRBV5-5 and TRBJ2-1; 7 nucleotides align to TRBD1. The CDR3 totals 16 residues. The trim removed 3 bases at V and 1 base at J, leaving 7 bases unmatched. CDR1 is SGHKS and CDR2 is YYEKEE in the germline V gene (reference sequence). The CDR3 sequence: CASSSRTGISYNEQFF. The DNA for the CDR3 is TGTGCCAGCAGCTCAAGGACAGGAATTTCCTACAATGAGCAGTTCTTC.

The genes are TRBV12-3 or TRBV12-4 and TRBJ2-2; TRBD1 matches 7 bases. The CDR3 length is 13 residues. J lost 5 bases, V lost 6 bases, and 3 bases had no gene match. CDR3 bases: TGTGCCAGCAGCGCGACAGGGACCGGGGAGCTGTTTTTT. Residues: CASSATGTGELFF.

The chain has TRBV5-4 and TRBJ2-3; 12 bases map to TRBD1. The germline V gene has CDR1 SGHNT and CDR2 YYREEE (reference sequence). Losses at the gene ends were 2 bases for V and 11 bases for J; bases not matched to a gene: 12. The CDR3 runs 16 residues. The CDR3 DNA follows: TGTGCCAGCAGCTTTGGTAGGGGACAGGGGGCAACCTTGCAGTATTTT. Protein sequence: CASSFGRGQGATLQYF.

The J gene is TRBJ2-5, the V gene TRBV2, with D tentatively TRBD2 (5 bases). CDR1 is SNHLY and CDR2 is FYNNEI in the germline V gene. The V end lost 8 bases, the J end lost 5 bases, and 18 bases lay between the germline ends. This CDR3 comprises 14 residues. In nucleotides, the CDR3 is TGTGCCAGCCTACTCGGTACTAGAGGGGAGACCCAGTACTTC. Its translation: CASLLGTRGETQYF.

This clone appeared once. This chain links TRBV9 with TRBJ1-2; D may be TRBD1 (6 bases). Germline lookup yields CDR1 SGDLS and CDR2 YYNGEE. The germline V and J ends were trimmed by 0 bases and 3 bases, with 12 bases remaining between them. The CDR3 spans 15 residues. The CDR3 sequence: CASSVGTAPYYGYTF. CDR3 bases: TGTGCCAGCAGCGTAGGGACAGCGCCTTACTATGGCTACACCTTC.

For the CDR3, the DNA is TGTGCCAGCAGTGAAAACAGGGGAGGAAACACCATATATTTT. As protein: CASSENRGGNTIYF. The genes are TRBV6-1 and TRBJ1-3; 7 nucleotides line up with TRBD1. Germline CDR1 MNHNS, CDR2 SASEGT. CDR3 length equals 14 residues. V shed 2 bases, J shed 4 bases, and the junction held 2 bases outside the gene matches.

The gene calls are TRBV11-2 and TRBJ2-7; D gene ambiguous. The germline V gene has CDR1 SGHAT and CDR2 FQNNGV. The CDR3 runs to 17 residues. V lost 4 bases and J lost 5, with 24 bases in between. CDR3 in DNA: TGTGCCAGCAGCTCCCTAGGCCGGAGAACGCTACGTCACGAGCAGTACTTC. It codes for CASSSLGRRTLRHEQYF.

This sequence joins TRBV5-4 and TRBJ2-2, with 7 nucleotides matching TRBD1. The germline gives CDR1 SGHNT, CDR2 YYREEE (reference sequence). J was trimmed by 0 bases and V by 4 bases; bases with no gene match: 6. The CDR3 is 16 residues long. For the CDR3, the DNA is TGTGCCAGCAGCCAACTCAGGGGGTCGAACACCGGGGAGCTGTTTTTT. Translating gives CASSQLRGSNTGELFF. The full variable domain, rest sourced from reference TRBV5-4 and TRBJ2-2, is ETGVTQSPTHLIKTRGQQVTLRCSSQSGHNTVSWYQQALGQGPQFIFQYYREEENGRGNFPPRFSGLQFPNYSSELNVNALELDDSALYLCASSQLRGSNTGELFFGEGSRLTVL.

V gene TRBV4-3 combines with J gene TRBJ2-3, with D maybe TRBD1 (5 bases). Germline assignment: CDR1 LGHNA and CDR2 YSLEER. The CDR3 has 17 residues. V was shortened by 0 bases and J by 6 bases, with 19 bases between the two germline ends. The CDR3 loop is CASSQEAGLGPRDTQYF. CDR3 DNA sequence: TGCGCCAGCAGCCAAGAAGCAGGGTTGGGCCCGAGGGATACGCAGTATTTT.